These T cell receptor beta chains were read from a single sample in a study of CD8+ T cells in alopecia areata. Sequenced by immunoSEQ multiplex PCR; TCRdb stores in-frame clones only, minus some. The repertoire includes over 10,000 clones, roughly 55% of them detected once, and 14% to 15% sits in the top ten. The sequencing input was skin. Receptor source: a human donor with alopecia areata. Both conserved end residues are part of each CDR3. Fields, in order: clone size, J gene, V gene, D gene, CDR3 protein, CDR3 DNA. D genes are given only for firm matches. Clone size is stated in some rows and not others, as once, few, many or a class when expanded.

clone_size: -; j_call: TRBJ2-2; v_call: TRBV5-6; d_call: TRBD2; cdr3_aa: CASSPTSGRATGELFF; cdr3_nt: TGTGCCAGCAGCCCCACTAGCGGGAGGGCCACCGGGGAGCTGTTTTTT
clone_size: -; j_call: TRBJ1-2; v_call: TRBV6-5; d_call: -; cdr3_aa: CASSFTWAGAYGYTF; cdr3_nt: TGTGCCAGCAGTTTTACATGGGCCGGAGCCTATGGCTACACCTTC
clone_size: -; j_call: TRBJ2-1; v_call: TRBV5-1; d_call: TRBD2; cdr3_aa: CASSSGLGTFF; cdr3_nt: TGCGCCAGCAGCTCCGGACTAGGGACGTTCTTC
clone_size: -; j_call: TRBJ1-1; v_call: TRBV30; d_call: -; cdr3_aa: CAWIRQGREAFF; cdr3_nt: TGTGCCTGGATAAGGCAGGGGAGGGAAGCTTTCTTT
clone_size: -; j_call: TRBJ2-2; v_call: TRBV6-5; d_call: -; cdr3_aa: CASSYGRNTGELFF; cdr3_nt: TGTGCCAGCAGTTACGGGAGGAACACCGGGGAGCTGTTTTTT
clone_size: -; j_call: TRBJ2-2; v_call: TRBV5-1; d_call: -; cdr3_aa: CASSLSQEVTGELFF; cdr3_nt: TGCGCCAGCAGCTTGTCACAGGAGGTCACCGGGGAGCTGTTTTTT
clone_size: -; j_call: TRBJ2-7; v_call: TRBV27; d_call: -; cdr3_aa: CASSAPRAGGSYEQYF; cdr3_nt: TGTGCCAGCAGTGCCCCCAGGGCCGGGGGCTCCTACGAGCAGTACTTC
clone_size: -; j_call: TRBJ2-2; v_call: TRBV11-2; d_call: TRBD2; cdr3_aa: CASSLDSGTSDFTGELFF; cdr3_nt: TGTGCCAGCAGCTTAGACTCCGGGACTAGCGACTTCACCGGGGAGCTGTTTTTT
clone_size: few; j_call: TRBJ2-7; v_call: TRBV14; d_call: -; cdr3_aa: CASSQGEIIGESSYEQYF; cdr3_nt: TGTGCCAGCAGCCAAGGGGAGATTATTGGTGAGAGCTCCTACGAGCAGTACTTC
clone_size: -; j_call: TRBJ2-7; v_call: TRBV19; d_call: -; cdr3_aa: CASGPSSYEQYF; cdr3_nt: TGTGCCAGTGGACCAAGCTCCTACGAGCAGTACTTC
clone_size: -; j_call: TRBJ1-1; v_call: TRBV25-1; d_call: -; cdr3_aa: CASSALRGMNTEAFF; cdr3_nt: TGTGCCAGCAGTGCCCTTAGGGGGATGAACACTGAAGCTTTCTTT
clone_size: -; j_call: TRBJ2-1; v_call: TRBV6-5; d_call: -; cdr3_aa: CASSYLGVDYNEQFF; cdr3_nt: TGTGCCAGCAGTTACCTTGGTGTAGACTACAATGAGCAGTTCTTC
clone_size: -; j_call: TRBJ2-1; v_call: TRBV7-3; d_call: TRBD1; cdr3_aa: CASSSQGFYNEQFF; cdr3_nt: TGTGCCAGCAGCTCACAGGGGTTCTACAATGAGCAGTTCTTC
clone_size: medium-sized; j_call: TRBJ1-1; v_call: TRBV5-1; d_call: -; cdr3_aa: CASSPPGGSSEAFF; cdr3_nt: TGCGCCAGCAGCCCACCGGGGGGCTCGTCTGAAGCTTTCTTT
clone_size: -; j_call: TRBJ2-1; v_call: TRBV4-1; d_call: TRBD2; cdr3_aa: CASSHRSSGRYNEQFF; cdr3_nt: TGCGCCAGCAGCCATAGGAGTAGCGGGAGGTACAATGAGCAGTTCTTC
clone_size: -; j_call: TRBJ2-7; v_call: TRBV28; d_call: TRBD2; cdr3_aa: CASSSGGASGSVYEQYF; cdr3_nt: TGTGCCAGCAGTTCAGGGGGGGCTAGCGGGAGTGTCTACGAGCAGTACTTC
clone_size: -; j_call: TRBJ1-5; v_call: TRBV6-6; d_call: -; cdr3_aa: CASSYAGRDQPQHF; cdr3_nt: TGTGCCAGCAGTTACGCGGGCAGGGACCAGCCCCAGCATTTT
clone_size: -; j_call: TRBJ1-2; v_call: TRBV6-4; d_call: -; cdr3_aa: CASSDGTDRPYGYTF; cdr3_nt: TGTGCCAGCAGTGACGGCACCGACCGCCCTTATGGCTACACCTTC
clone_size: few; j_call: TRBJ2-5; v_call: TRBV9; d_call: TRBD1; cdr3_aa: CASSAGTGMNF; cdr3_nt: TGTGCCAGCAGTGCCGGGACAGGAATGAACTTC
clone_size: -; j_call: TRBJ1-2; v_call: TRBV27; d_call: TRBD1; cdr3_aa: CASHEGTGARGYTF; cdr3_nt: TGTGCCAGCCACGAGGGGACAGGGGCGCGGGGCTACACCTTC
clone_size: -; j_call: TRBJ2-4; v_call: TRBV28; d_call: TRBD1; cdr3_aa: CASTQGAGAKNIQYF; cdr3_nt: TGTGCCAGCACCCAGGGGGCTGGAGCCAAAAACATTCAGTACTTC
clone_size: -; j_call: TRBJ2-1; v_call: TRBV7-2; d_call: -; cdr3_aa: CASRETSYNEQFF; cdr3_nt: TGTGCCAGCAGAGAGACTAGTTACAATGAGCAGTTCTTC
clone_size: -; j_call: TRBJ2-1; v_call: TRBV28; d_call: -; cdr3_aa: CASSLLDRYNEQFF; cdr3_nt: TGTGCCAGCAGTTTATTAGACAGATACAATGAGCAGTTCTTC
clone_size: -; j_call: TRBJ2-2; v_call: TRBV28; d_call: -; cdr3_aa: CASSPRQALNTGELFF; cdr3_nt: TGTGCCAGCAGTCCTCGACAGGCGCTGAACACCGGGGAGCTGTTTTTT
clone_size: once; j_call: TRBJ1-6; v_call: TRBV20-1; d_call: -; cdr3_aa: CSASGLSPLHF; cdr3_nt: TGCAGTGCTAGTGGCCTTTCACCCCTCCACTTT
clone_size: -; j_call: TRBJ2-1; v_call: TRBV18; d_call: TRBD1; cdr3_aa: CASSPNFRDRGNEQFF; cdr3_nt: TGTGCCAGCTCACCCAATTTCCGGGACAGAGGGAATGAGCAGTTCTTC
clone_size: few; j_call: TRBJ2-5; v_call: TRBV9; d_call: -; cdr3_aa: CASSGLPGTFQETQYF; cdr3_nt: TGTGCCAGCAGCGGGCTCCCCGGGACTTTTCAAGAGACCCAGTACTTC
clone_size: -; j_call: TRBJ1-1; v_call: TRBV6-1; d_call: -; cdr3_aa: CASSEARGWGTEAFF; cdr3_nt: TGTGCCAGCAGTGAAGCAAGGGGGTGGGGCACTGAAGCTTTCTTT
clone_size: -; j_call: TRBJ1-1; v_call: TRBV21-1; d_call: -; cdr3_aa: CASSKGEGGVAEAFF; cdr3_nt: TGTGCCAGCAGCAAAGGGGAGGGGGGCGTCGCTGAAGCTTTCTTT
clone_size: few; j_call: TRBJ2-1; v_call: TRBV19; d_call: -; cdr3_aa: CASTPKGLNDNEQFF; cdr3_nt: TGTGCCAGTACCCCTAAGGGCCTCAATGACAATGAGCAGTTCTTC
clone_size: -; j_call: TRBJ2-7; v_call: TRBV7-2; d_call: TRBD2; cdr3_aa: CASSFLAGGSYEQYF; cdr3_nt: TGTGCCAGCAGCTTCCTAGCGGGGGGCTCCTACGAGCAGTACTTC
clone_size: -; j_call: TRBJ2-3; v_call: TRBV9; d_call: -; cdr3_aa: CASSSRGGATDTQYF; cdr3_nt: TGTGCCAGCAGCTCACGAGGGGGGGCGACAGATACGCAGTATTTT
clone_size: medium-sized; j_call: TRBJ2-1; v_call: TRBV5-4; d_call: TRBD1; cdr3_aa: CASSPGGARNRHEQFF; cdr3_nt: TGTGCCAGCAGCCCAGGGGGCGCGCGGAATCGCCATGAGCAGTTCTTC
clone_size: once; j_call: TRBJ1-2; v_call: TRBV5-1; d_call: -; cdr3_aa: CASSGPVYPSGYTF; cdr3_nt: TGCGCCAGCAGTGGGCCTGTTTACCCGAGTGGCTACACCTTC
clone_size: few; j_call: TRBJ1-5; v_call: TRBV29-1; d_call: -; cdr3_aa: CSVEEGIGNQPQHF; cdr3_nt: TGCAGCGTTGAAGAAGGAATCGGCAATCAGCCCCAGCATTTT
clone_size: once; j_call: TRBJ2-3; v_call: TRBV7-8; d_call: TRBD2; cdr3_aa: CASSLLAGGTDTQYF; cdr3_nt: TGTGCCAGCAGTCTACTAGCGGGGGGAACAGATACGCAGTATTTT
clone_size: -; j_call: TRBJ2-5; v_call: TRBV5-1; d_call: TRBD1; cdr3_aa: CASSFGSAGGQETQYF; cdr3_nt: TGCGCCAGCAGCTTTGGCTCTGCAGGGGGCCAAGAGACCCAGTACTTC
clone_size: few; j_call: TRBJ1-2; v_call: TRBV7-6; d_call: -; cdr3_aa: CASSLSFLDGETSNYGYTF; cdr3_nt: TGTGCCAGCAGCTTAAGTTTTTTGGACGGGGAGACTTCTAACTATGGCTACACCTTC
clone_size: few; j_call: TRBJ1-2; v_call: TRBV6-5; d_call: -; cdr3_aa: CASSLNPGNYGYTF; cdr3_nt: TGTGCCAGCAGTTTAAACCCTGGGAACTATGGCTACACCTTC
clone_size: few; j_call: TRBJ2-1; v_call: TRBV6-5; d_call: TRBD2; cdr3_aa: CASSPLAGFYNEQFF; cdr3_nt: TGTGCCAGCAGTCCCCTAGCGGGATTCTACAATGAGCAGTTCTTC
clone_size: -; j_call: TRBJ2-5; v_call: TRBV29-1; d_call: -; cdr3_aa: CSVERVSETQYF; cdr3_nt: TGCAGCGTTGAAAGAGTATCAGAGACCCAGTACTTC
clone_size: -; j_call: TRBJ2-3; v_call: TRBV7-2; d_call: -; cdr3_aa: CASSLGFAATDTQYF; cdr3_nt: TGTGCCAGCAGCTTAGGTTTCGCGGCCACAGATACGCAGTATTTT
clone_size: -; j_call: TRBJ2-7; v_call: TRBV7-6; d_call: TRBD1; cdr3_aa: CASSLGQGTYEQYF; cdr3_nt: TGTGCCAGCAGCTTAGGACAGGGGACCTACGAGCAGTACTTC
clone_size: once; j_call: TRBJ2-7; v_call: TRBV6-5; d_call: TRBD2; cdr3_aa: CASSSPKRGDYEQYF; cdr3_nt: TGTGCCAGCAGTTCTCCTAAGCGGGGGGACTACGAGCAGTACTTC
clone_size: -; j_call: TRBJ1-5; v_call: TRBV29-1; d_call: TRBD1; cdr3_aa: CSVATGGWGQPQHF; cdr3_nt: TGCAGCGTGGCTACAGGGGGCTGGGGTCAGCCCCAGCATTTT
clone_size: few; j_call: TRBJ2-1; v_call: TRBV6-5; d_call: -; cdr3_aa: CASSSLGNEQFF; cdr3_nt: TGTGCCAGCAGTTCTCTCGGGAATGAGCAGTTCTTC
clone_size: -; j_call: TRBJ1-2; v_call: TRBV18; d_call: -; cdr3_aa: CASSPPGGDGGYTF; cdr3_nt: TGTGCCAGCTCACCCCCGGGAGGAGATGGTGGCTACACCTTC
clone_size: -; j_call: TRBJ1-5; v_call: TRBV4-2; d_call: TRBD1; cdr3_aa: CASSRGDRPQHF; cdr3_nt: TGTGCCAGCAGCCGTGGGGACAGGCCCCAGCATTTT
clone_size: -; j_call: TRBJ2-1; v_call: TRBV7-8; d_call: -; cdr3_aa: CASSRWEQLSSYNEQFF; cdr3_nt: TGTGCCAGCAGCCGGTGGGAGCAGCTGAGCTCCTACAATGAGCAGTTCTTC